This T cell receptor beta chain was found in a study of shared clonotypes between healthy human individuals (dated by TCRdb to between 2020 and 2021). With respect to the entire study: The cohort comprised two women and three men aged 18 to 49 years. Leukapheresis yielded between about 0.9 and 9.5 billion PBMCs per donor. Per donor, three plates each were used for CD4 naive and CD4 memory, two for CD8 naive, and one for CD8 memory. Libraries were prepared and TCR repertoires were sequenced by different laboratories using diverse techniques, in order to increase sequencing depth and limit assay-specific biases. The study deeply sequenced blood TCR repertoires of several healthy adults to estimate repertoire size and the extent of clonotype sharing between individuals. The investigation overall reported the following: Rarefaction of sorted-subset datasets indicated incomplete sequencing despite the large sequencing depth. Sampling was restricted to blood, and TCR repertoires in tissue are likely to differ from TCR repertoires in blood. Compared with non-shared clonotypes, clonotypes shared by all four sorted-subset donors had higher generation probabilities. Naive subsets generally had larger estimated clonotype richness than memory subsets did. Because the study included a small number of donors, the genetic and exposure-history diversity represented was limited. Across a few donors, 4.5% to 6.5% of naive CD4, approximately 3.5% of naive CD8, 2.3% of memory CD4, and approximately 0.42% of memory CD8 clonotypes were shared. Pairwise subsampling led to the expectation that sequencing depth would affect the degree of clonotype sharing among donors.

Per the germline V gene, SGHDT is the CDR1 and YYEEEE is the CDR2. V is pared back by 2 bases and J by 2 bases, with 1 base lying between the germline termini. The CDR3 measures 12 amino acids from cysteine to phenylalanine. Only the CDR3 part of the read is kept: 36 bases, read in frame from the first base. The donors were healthy, HIV-negative adults with no recently reported acute infections or vaccinations. Every donor was a Caucasian adult living in Nashville, Tennessee, USA. Magnetic negative selection was used to enrich CD4+ T cells, after which naive cells were positively selected on CD45RA and the negative fraction became the memory subset. Blood was obtained by leukapheresis, after which PBMCs were separated by Ficoll-Histopaque density gradient centrifugation and cryopreserved in liquid nitrogen vapor phase. Analytical flow cytometry was used to check the purity and quantity of each magnetically sorted T cell population. Genomic DNA was isolated from every sorted fraction and measured by UV absorbance on a Nanodrop 2000c.

Concerning this clone: The specificity of this receptor is unknown. One base away there is no much larger clone; base qualities are not given. Other DNA sequences in this specimen translate into the identical CDR3.

Using the deep immunoSEQ assay, multiplex PCR amplified TCR CDR3 regions from genomic DNA. Extracted genomic DNA from each cell subset was spread evenly across all wells of several immunoSEQ 96-well plates, with each plate serving as a replicate. Each replicate PCR for sorted subsets received roughly 0.2 ug genomic DNA, equal to about 30,000 T cell genomes. Purified libraries were quantified with a Qubit 3.0 fluorometer, sized on a Bioanalyzer 2100, and re-quantified with the KAPA Library Quantification kit. Each immunoSEQ 96-well plate was sequenced on its own single-read 150-cycle Illumina NextSeq 550 flow cell. In the original analysis: The immunoSEQ output contained only junctional sequences without quality scores, so filtering could not match that applied to full-length reads. Sequences were annotated with PyIR, a Python wrapper for IgBLAST v1.9, and V/J genes and CDR3 were assigned using IMGT germline references. Reads were filtered out if the reads had weak V/J assignments (E-value above 1e-6), no CDR3, stop codons, out-of-frame junctions, or ambiguous translated residues. V3J clonotypes were defined by identical inferred V gene, J gene, and CDR3 amino acid sequence. Percentage overlap between repertoires was computed as shared unique clonotypes divided by the size of the smaller repertoire. Repertoire richness was assessed with RTK rarefaction, the Chao1 estimator, and Recon v2.1 estimates of unobserved clonotypes. Generation probabilities were computed with OLGA for all TCRbeta clonotypes obtained by the gDNA method from a handful of donors. The table comes from immuneACCESS by way of TCRdb, which keeps in-frame sequences with V and J called. Part of the clones is missing from these tables; in studies checked, under half for an unresolved V gene and the rest for unknown reasons. D and trimming come from the DNA, and the V and J calls and clone size come from that table. The sample records 2 million to 2.5 million clones, roughly 93% of which are singletons. The ten largest clones represent about 0.39% of the sample.

The receptor comes from a man aged 18-30 years in good health. Some clones in this sample may be carry-over from other donors' samples. Sequenced sample: naive CD4+ T cells from PBMCs. The cell subset or site label here, explained by the study, means: CD45RA+ positively selected. The rearrangement combines TRBV5-6 with TRBJ2-2; no D gene is confidently identified. The CDR3 is CASSLNTGELFF. The nucleotides read TGTGCCAGCAGCTTAAACACCGGGGAGCTGTTTTTT.